The clone carrying this TCR beta chain was observed at least ten times. CDR1 and CDR2 (germline): SGHRS, YFSETQ. The V end lost 0 bases, the J end lost 1 base, and 8 bases lay between the germline ends. The CDR3 has 15 residues. Uncontrolled infection, other autoimmune disease, pregnancy or lactation disqualified patients from enrolment. The data derive from a study of T cells in Graves' hyperthyroidism and ophthalmopathy. Regions amplified from RNA transcripts were the TCR beta CDR3 regions. The HTBI primer set served for first-round RT-PCR of the TCR CDR3. Each CDR3 protein gets one entry after TCRdb re-called the multiplex PCR reads with MiXCR. Of some 360,000 distinct CDR3 sequences listed, over 11% were seen once; the top ten hold 9.5% to 12%.

This TCR derives from a woman in her sixties or seventies with Graves' hyperthyroidism. Sequenced input: blood. This chain uses TRBV5-1 with TRBJ2-1; D unresolved. CDR3 in amino acids: CASSLDGPSYNEQFF. DNA for the CDR3: TGCGCCAGCAGCTTGGACGGACCTTCCTACAATGAGCAGTTCTTC.